Below, 15 T cell receptor beta chains from the same sample are listed, as sequenced in a study of CD8 T cells in ankylosing spondylitis. TCRdb redid the calling of the 5' RACE reads with MiXCR, one entry per CDR3 protein. The sample holds tens of thousands of distinct CDR3 sequences, around 6.7% seen once. Sequenced input: blood, either unsorted or a sorted T cell fraction (not recorded which). Every receptor here comes from a male donor with ankylosing spondylitis or in good health (not recorded which).

This clonotype is labeled as medium-sized. The chain uses TRBV3-1 and TRBJ2-5; weak D call: TRBD2 (6 bases). Looked up from germline, CDR1 is LGHDT and CDR2 is YNNKEL (reference sequence). The CDR3 sequence is 16 residues long. Trimming pared 1 base from V and 5 bases from J, leaving 17 bases between. The CDR3 here is CASSQGYGGIVETQYF. In DNA, the CDR3 is TGTGCCAGCAGCCAAGGGTACGGCGGGATCGTTGAGACCCAGTACTTC.

This clonotype was seen at least ten times. The rearrangement joins TRBV5-1 to TRBJ2-1; 13 bases match TRBD2. Trimming at V came to 2 bases and at J to 7 bases, leaving 9 bases not matched to a gene. Germline CDR1 reads SGHRS; CDR2 reads YFSETQ. The CDR3 covers 17 residues. Here the CDR3 reads CASSFTTSGRVGNEQFF. In nucleotides, the CDR3 is TGCGCCAGCAGCTTTACAACTAGCGGGAGGGTCGGGAATGAGCAGTTCTTC.

This clonotype was seen at least ten times. The chain combines TRBV18 with TRBJ1-5; D is ambiguous. Germline-derived CDR1 and CDR2 are KGHSH and LQKENI. V was trimmed by 3 bases and J by 11 bases, leaving 14 bases between them. The CDR3 totals 13 residues. CDR3 sequence reads: CASSPGDGKAQHF. The CDR3 nucleotides are TGTGCCAGCTCACCGGGCGACGGGAAGGCCCAGCATTTT. Full variable domain (outside the CDR3, taken from reference TRBV18 and TRBJ1-5): NAGVMQNPRHLVRRRGQEARLRCSPMKGHSHVYWYRQLPEEGLKFMVYLQKENIIDESGMPKERFSAEFPKEGPSILRIQQVVRGDSAAYFCASSPGDGKAQHFGDGTRLSIL.

This clonotype was seen ten or more times. The V call is TRBV12-3 or TRBV12-4, the J call TRBJ2-3, with 9 positions matching TRBD2. CDR3 length: 19 residues. V lost 1 base to trimming and J lost 3 bases; unmatched junction nucleotides: 14. CDR3 nucleotides: TGTGCCAGCAGTTTAGAGCGCGGGAGGGCCCCTGTCGGAACAGATACGCAGTATTTT. Residues: CASSLERGRAPVGTDTQYF.

This clonotype was observed once. V gene TRBV7-2 combines with J gene TRBJ1-2, with D uncertain. The CDR3 runs 15 residues. V was cut by 4 bases and J by 7 bases, with 19 bases left in between. CDR1 is SGHTA and CDR2 is FQGNSA in the germline V gene. The DNA of the CDR3 is TGTGCCAGCAGCTCGAAACGGGCAGGTAGCGGTGGCTACACCTTC. Translated, it gives CASSSKRAGSGGYTF.

This clonotype was counted at least ten times. J is TRBJ1-4 and V is TRBV24-1, with D possibly TRBD1 on 5 matching bases. The germline V gene has CDR1 KGHDR and CDR2 SFDVKD. The CDR3 is 14 residues long. V gave up 7 bases and J gave up 8 bases, with 16 bases separating them. The CDR3 reads CATRRGMLREKLFF. The CDR3 bases are TGTGCCACCAGGCGGGGGATGCTTAGAGAAAAACTGTTTTTT.

This clonotype occurred many times. The V and J genes are TRBV5-1 and TRBJ2-5, with 11 bases lining up with TRBD2. V lost 5 bases, J lost 3 bases, and 6 bases stayed unmatched. Germline loops: CDR1 SGHRS, CDR2 YFSETQ. There are 15 residues in the CDR3. CDR3 sequence reads: CASRSLAGVEETQYF. The DNA of the CDR3 is TGCGCCAGCAGATCACTAGCGGGAGTCGAAGAGACCCAGTACTTC.

This clonotype was counted ten times or more. This chain links TRBV15 with TRBJ2-2; D is uncertain. The CDR3 is 13 amino acids. Germline V lookup: CDR1 LNHNV, CDR2 YYDKDF (reference sequence). Deletions cut 8 bases from V and 1 base from J, with 8 bases between. The CDR3 sequence: CATPGKNTGELFF. In nucleotides, the CDR3 is TGTGCCACCCCCGGAAAGAACACCGGGGAGCTGTTTTTT. The full variable domain, completed using reference TRBV15 and TRBJ2-2, is DAMVIQNPRYQVTQFGKPVTLSCSQTLNHNVMYWYQQKSSQAPKLLFHYYDKDFNNEADTPDNFQSRRPNTSFCFLDIRSPGLGDTAMYLCATPGKNTGELFFGEGSRLTVL.

This clonotype came up a few times. CDR3 amino acids: CASRNPPYSYNEQFF. The CDR3 region has the DNA TGTGCCAGCAGGAACCCACCCTACTCCTACAATGAGCAGTTCTTC. V and J are TRBV28 and TRBJ2-1; D gene uncertain. The CDR3 covers 15 residues. Trimming cost V 6 bases and J 0 bases, with 12 bases left between them. CDR1 and CDR2 (germline): MDHEN, SYDVKM.

This clonotype has a count of ten or more. DNA for the CDR3: TGTGCCAGCAGCTTAGAAGGGAGCTCCTACAATGAGCAGTTCTTC. Protein sequence: CASSLEGSSYNEQFF. V usage is TRBV7-2 and J usage is TRBJ2-1, with D perhaps matching TRBD2 (5 bases). From germline, CDR1 is SGHTA and CDR2 FQGNSA. Trimming shortened V by 1 base and J by 0 bases, and 7 bases separated the two germline ends. This CDR3 comprises 15 residues.

At least ten counts were recorded for this clonotype. The V and J genes are TRBV28 and TRBJ1-2; 8 bases agree with TRBD1. This CDR3 is 14 amino acids long. Trimming took 7 bases from V and 9 from J; bases not matched to a gene: 13. Germline assignment: CDR1 MDHEN and CDR2 SYDVKM. The CDR3 spells CASNLQGVFDRYTF. CDR3 nucleotide sequence: TGTGCCAGCAATCTACAGGGGGTCTTTGATCGCTACACCTTC.

This clonotype was recorded many times. This chain connects TRBV19 to TRBJ1-5; D unclear. V lost 2 bases to trimming and J lost 0 bases, with 11 bases between them. The CDR3 totals 16 residues. Germline CDR1 is LNHDA and CDR2 is SQIVND (reference sequence). For the CDR3, the DNA is TGTGCCAGTAGTATAAATTCCGTTAATAGCAATCAGCCCCAGCATTTT. Its translation is CASSINSVNSNQPQHF.

There are many counts of this clonotype. The chain employs TRBV24-1 and TRBJ2-1; tentatively, D is TRBD1 or TRBD2 (5 bases each). Germline CDR1 KGHDR, CDR2 SFDVKD. Trimming stripped 4 bases from V and 6 bases from J, with 18 bases between. The CDR3 sequence is 16 residues long. The CDR3 protein is CATSDQSGTGRNEQFF. In DNA, the CDR3 is TGTGCCACCAGTGACCAATCCGGGACGGGCCGCAATGAGCAGTTCTTC.

This clonotype was counted at least ten times. The genes are TRBV30 and TRBJ2-1, with D maybe TRBD2 (6 bases). V was pared by 2 bases and J by 1 base, with 9 bases between. The germline gives CDR1 GTSNPN, CDR2 SVGIG (reference sequence). This CDR3 spans 14 amino acids. The CDR3 DNA reads as TGTGCCTGGAGTTTAGCGGTGTCCTACAATGAGCAGTTCTTC. Translated: CAWSLAVSYNEQFF.

This clonotype was seen more than once but under ten times. The J gene is TRBJ2-5, the V gene TRBV11-2, with TRBD2 matching 7 bases. Germline CDR1 SGHAT, CDR2 FQNNGV. Trimming at V came to 1 base and at J to 0 bases, leaving 11 bases not matched to a gene. The CDR3 has 18 amino acids. This chain's CDR3 is CASSLGSPWREHQETQYF. The CDR3 nucleotides read TGTGCCAGCAGCTTAGGATCCCCTTGGCGGGAGCACCAAGAGACCCAGTACTTC. Combining the CDR3 with reference TRBV11-2 and TRBJ2-5 gives the whole variable domain EAGVAQSPRYKIIEKRQSVAFWCNPISGHATLYWYQQILGQGPKLLIQFQNNGVVDDSQLPKDRFSAERLKGVDSTLKIQPAKLEDSAVYLCASSLGSPWREHQETQYFGPGTRLLVL.